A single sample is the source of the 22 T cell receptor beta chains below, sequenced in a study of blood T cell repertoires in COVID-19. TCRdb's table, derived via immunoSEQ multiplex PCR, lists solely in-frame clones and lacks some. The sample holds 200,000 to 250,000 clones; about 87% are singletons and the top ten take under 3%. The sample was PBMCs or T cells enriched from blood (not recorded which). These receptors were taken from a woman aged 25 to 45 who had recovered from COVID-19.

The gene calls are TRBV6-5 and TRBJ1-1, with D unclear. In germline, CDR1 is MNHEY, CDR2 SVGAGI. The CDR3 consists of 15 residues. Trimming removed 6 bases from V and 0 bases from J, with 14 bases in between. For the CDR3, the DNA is TGTGCCAGCAGACGGGGAGGGTCCGTGAACACTGAAGCTTTCTTT. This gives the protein CASRRGGSVNTEAFF.

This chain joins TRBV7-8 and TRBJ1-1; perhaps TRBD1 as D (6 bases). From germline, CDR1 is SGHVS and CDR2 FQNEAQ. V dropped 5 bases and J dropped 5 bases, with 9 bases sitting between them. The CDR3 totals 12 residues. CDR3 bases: TGTGCCAGCAGCAGGGGGGGTACTGAAGCTTTCTTT. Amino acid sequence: CASSRGGTEAFF.

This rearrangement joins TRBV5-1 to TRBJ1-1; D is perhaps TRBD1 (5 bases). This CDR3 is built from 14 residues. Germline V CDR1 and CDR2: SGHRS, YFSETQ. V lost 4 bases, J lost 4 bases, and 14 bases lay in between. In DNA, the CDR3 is TGCGCCAGCAGCCCTCAAGGACAACGCACTGAAGCTTTCTTT. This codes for CASSPQGQRTEAFF.

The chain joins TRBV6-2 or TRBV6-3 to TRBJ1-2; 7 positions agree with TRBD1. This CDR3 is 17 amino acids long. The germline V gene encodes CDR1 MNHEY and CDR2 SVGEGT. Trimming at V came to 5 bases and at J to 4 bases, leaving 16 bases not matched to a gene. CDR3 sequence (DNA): TGTGCCAGCAGTCGCGTGGTCCGGGACAGAAGCCTCTATGGCTACACCTTC. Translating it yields CASSRVVRDRSLYGYTF.

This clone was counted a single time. The CDR3 region has the DNA TGTGCCAGCAGCACACTGACAGGGGTGGTAGACGAGCAGTACTTC. This sequence encodes CASSTLTGVVDEQYF. This chain connects TRBV7-9 to TRBJ2-7, with 8 positions matching TRBD1. Germline CDR1 and CDR2: SEHNR and FQNEAQ (reference sequence). Trimming took 5 bases from V and 5 from J; bases not matched to a gene: 11. CDR3 length: 15 residues.

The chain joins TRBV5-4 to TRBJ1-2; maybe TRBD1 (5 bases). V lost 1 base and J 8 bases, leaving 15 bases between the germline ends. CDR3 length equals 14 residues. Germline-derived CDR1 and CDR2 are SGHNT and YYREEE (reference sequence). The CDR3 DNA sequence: TGTGCCAGCAGCTTGTGGCGCAGGGAACAGGGCTACACCTTC. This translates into CASSLWRREQGYTF.

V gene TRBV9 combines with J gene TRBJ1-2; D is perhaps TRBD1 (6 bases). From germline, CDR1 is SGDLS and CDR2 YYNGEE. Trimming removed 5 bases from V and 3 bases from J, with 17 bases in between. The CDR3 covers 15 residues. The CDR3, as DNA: TGTGCCAGCAGTTTCTCAGGGGCTGTGGACTATGGCTACACCTTC. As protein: CASSFSGAVDYGYTF.

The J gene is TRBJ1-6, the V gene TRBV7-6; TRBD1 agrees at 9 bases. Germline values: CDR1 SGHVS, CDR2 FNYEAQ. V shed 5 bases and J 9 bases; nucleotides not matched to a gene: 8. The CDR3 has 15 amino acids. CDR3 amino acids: CASSRDRGVRSPLHF. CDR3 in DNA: TGTGCCAGCAGCCGAGACAGGGGGGTACGTTCACCCCTCCACTTT.

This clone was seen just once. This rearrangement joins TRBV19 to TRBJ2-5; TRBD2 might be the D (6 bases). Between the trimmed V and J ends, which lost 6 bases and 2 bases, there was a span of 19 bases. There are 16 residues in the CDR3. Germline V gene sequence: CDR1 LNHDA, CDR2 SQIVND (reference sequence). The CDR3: CASSNTRRGAQETQYF. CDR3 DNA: TGTGCCAGTAGCAATACCAGGCGGGGAGCTCAAGAGACCCAGTACTTC.

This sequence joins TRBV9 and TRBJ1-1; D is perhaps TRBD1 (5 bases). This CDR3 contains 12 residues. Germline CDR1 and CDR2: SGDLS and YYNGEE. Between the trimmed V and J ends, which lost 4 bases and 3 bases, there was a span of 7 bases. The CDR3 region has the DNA TGTGCCAGCAGCCCGGGGGACACTGAAGCTTTCTTT. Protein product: CASSPGDTEAFF.

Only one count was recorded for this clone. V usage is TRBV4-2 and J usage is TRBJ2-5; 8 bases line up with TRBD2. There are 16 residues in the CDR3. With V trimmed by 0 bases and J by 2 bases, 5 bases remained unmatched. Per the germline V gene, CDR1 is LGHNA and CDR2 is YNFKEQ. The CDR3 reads CASSQDGGGGQETQYF. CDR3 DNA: TGTGCCAGCAGCCAAGATGGGGGCGGGGGGCAAGAGACCCAGTACTTC.

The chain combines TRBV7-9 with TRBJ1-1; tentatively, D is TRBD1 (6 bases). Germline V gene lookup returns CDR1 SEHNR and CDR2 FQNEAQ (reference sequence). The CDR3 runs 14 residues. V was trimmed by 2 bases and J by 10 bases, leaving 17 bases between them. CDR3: CASSLFLSGDVAFF. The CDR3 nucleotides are TGTGCCAGCAGCTTATTCCTTTCAGGGGATGTAGCTTTCTTT.

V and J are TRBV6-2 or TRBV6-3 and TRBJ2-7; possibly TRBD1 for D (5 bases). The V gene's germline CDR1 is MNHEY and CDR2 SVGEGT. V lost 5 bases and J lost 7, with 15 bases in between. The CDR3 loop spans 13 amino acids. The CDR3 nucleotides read TGTGCCAGCAGTAAACTACAGGCGCAAGAGCAGTACTTC. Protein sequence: CASSKLQAQEQYF.

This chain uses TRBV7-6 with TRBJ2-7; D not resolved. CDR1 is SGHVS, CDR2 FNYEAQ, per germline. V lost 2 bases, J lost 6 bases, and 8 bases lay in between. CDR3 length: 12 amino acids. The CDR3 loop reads CASSLNGLEQYF. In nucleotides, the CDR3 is TGTGCCAGCAGCTTAAATGGGCTCGAGCAGTACTTC.

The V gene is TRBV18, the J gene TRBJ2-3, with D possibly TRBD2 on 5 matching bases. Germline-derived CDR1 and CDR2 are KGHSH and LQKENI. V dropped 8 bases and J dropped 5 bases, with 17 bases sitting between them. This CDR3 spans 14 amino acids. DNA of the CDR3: TGTGCCAGCCTCCCAGCGGCAGCTGGAGATACGCAGTATTTT. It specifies CASLPAAAGDTQYF.

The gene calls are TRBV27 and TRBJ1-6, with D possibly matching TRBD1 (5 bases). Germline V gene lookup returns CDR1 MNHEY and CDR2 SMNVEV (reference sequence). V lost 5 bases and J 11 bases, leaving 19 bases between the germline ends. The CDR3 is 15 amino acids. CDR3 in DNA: TGTGCCAGCAGTCACGAGCAGGGTCCGGTCGCACCCCTCCACTTT. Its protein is CASSHEQGPVAPLHF.

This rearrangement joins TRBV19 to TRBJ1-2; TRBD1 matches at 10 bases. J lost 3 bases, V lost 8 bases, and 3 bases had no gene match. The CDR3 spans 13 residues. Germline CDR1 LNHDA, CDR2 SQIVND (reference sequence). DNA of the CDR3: TGTGCCAGTCGTGGACAGGGGGACTATGGCTACACCTTC. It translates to CASRGQGDYGYTF. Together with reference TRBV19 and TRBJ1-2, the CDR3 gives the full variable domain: DGGITQSPKYLFRKEGQNVTLSCEQNLNHDAMYWYRQDPGQGLRLIYYSQIVNDFQKGDIAEGYSVSREKKESFPLTVTSAQKNPTAFYLCASRGQGDYGYTFGSGTRLTVV.

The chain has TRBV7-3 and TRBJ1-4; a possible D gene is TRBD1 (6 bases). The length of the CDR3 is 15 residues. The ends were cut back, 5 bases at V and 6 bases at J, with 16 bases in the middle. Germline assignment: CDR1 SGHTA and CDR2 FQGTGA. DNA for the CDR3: TGTGCCAGCAGCCCGCGTGGGGGGGCTCATGAAAAACTGTTTTTT. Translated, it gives CASSPRGGAHEKLFF. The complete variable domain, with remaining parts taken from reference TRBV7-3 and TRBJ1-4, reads GAGVSQTPSNKVTEKGKYVELRCDPISGHTALYWYRQSLGQGPEFLIYFQGTGAADDSGLPNDRFFAVRPEGSVSTLKIQRTERGDSAVYLCASSPRGGAHEKLFFGSGTQLSVL.

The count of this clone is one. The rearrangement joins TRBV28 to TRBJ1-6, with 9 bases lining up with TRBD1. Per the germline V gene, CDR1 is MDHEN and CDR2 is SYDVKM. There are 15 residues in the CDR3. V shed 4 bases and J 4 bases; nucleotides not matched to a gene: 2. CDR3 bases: TGTGCCAGCAGTTCAGGGACAGGGTATAATTCACCCCTCCACTTT. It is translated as CASSSGTGYNSPLHF.

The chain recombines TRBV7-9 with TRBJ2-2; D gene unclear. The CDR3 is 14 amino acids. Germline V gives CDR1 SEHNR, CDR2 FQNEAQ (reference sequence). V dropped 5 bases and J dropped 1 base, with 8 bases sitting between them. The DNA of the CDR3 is TGTGCCAGCAGCATCGACAAGAACACCGGGGAGCTGTTTTTT. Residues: CASSIDKNTGELFF.

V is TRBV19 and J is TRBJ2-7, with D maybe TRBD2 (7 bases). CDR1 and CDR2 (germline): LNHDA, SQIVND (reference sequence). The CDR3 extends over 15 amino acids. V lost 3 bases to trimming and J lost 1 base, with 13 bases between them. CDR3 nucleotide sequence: TGTGCCAGTAGTATCGGGGGGCTAAGTTCCTACGAGCAGTACTTC. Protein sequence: CASSIGGLSSYEQYF.

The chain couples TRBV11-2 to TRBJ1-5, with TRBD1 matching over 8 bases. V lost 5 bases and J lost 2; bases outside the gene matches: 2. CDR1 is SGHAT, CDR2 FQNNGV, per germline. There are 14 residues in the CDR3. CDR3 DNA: TGTGCCAGCAGCCAGGACAGGGGCAATCAGCCCCAGCATTTT. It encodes CASSQDRGNQPQHF.